The clone carrying this T cell receptor (beta chain) was seen a handful of times. There are 12 residues in the CDR3. V was clipped by 5 bases and J by 9 bases, with 11 bases between them. Germline V CDR1 and CDR2: SEHNR, FQNEAQ (reference sequence). The data were taken from a study of blood T cells in healthy people across ages. Combining a sample-barcoded 5' primer with a J-beta primer mix, a second PCR ran for roughly 7 to 12 cycles. TCRdb passed the 5' RACE reads through MiXCR, listing each CDR3 protein once. The sample records a few hundred thousand distinct CDR3 sequences, about 52% being singletons.

The chain is built from TRBV7-9 and TRBJ2-1, with D perhaps assigned TRBD1 or TRBD2 (5 bases each). This TCR derives from a man in his 60s in good health. Sequencing was carried out using blood. The CDR3 DNA is TGTGCCAGCAGCCCCGGTGGGGGTGAGCAGTTCTTC. Translated: CASSPGGGEQFF.